The TCR beta chain described here comes from a study of T-cell memory formation after mild COVID-19 (dated by TCRdb to the early 2020s). For context, the study as a whole: TCR sequence clusters from the two donors were largely donor specific. Two young, previously healthy adult volunteers, one female and one male, were included in the cohort. In a couple of donors, T-cell clones that expanded and contracted after mild COVID-19 were followed by sequencing TCRalpha and TCRbeta repertoires longitudinally. The paper's findings and limits, for the study overall: Contracting CD4+ clones turned up mainly in the CM and EM memory subsets, whereas EMRA was where CD8+ clones were enriched. From day 15 to 85, contracting clones showed balanced CD4/CD8 phenotypes, whereas a second wave of clones that expanded from day 15 to 37 leaned towards CD4+. The second-wave clones that peaked on day 37 were not confirmed to be SARS-CoV-2 specific. The study covered only a couple of mild cases, and larger cohorts including severe cases with pre-infection samples were considered necessary. The detection of some responding clones in pre-infection memory suggests that pre-existing cross-reactive memory T cells joined the SARS-CoV-2 response.

TCRdb records Illumina NovaSeq 6000 as the sequencer. Using 5'RACE with constant-segment primers, TCRalpha and TCRbeta cDNA libraries were constructed, with sample barcodes and unique molecular identifiers added in the process. RNA was extracted from every sample with Trizol reagent. The libraries were amplified in two PCR steps, and the second step added a second sample barcode and Illumina TruSeq adapters. Sequencing of the libraries was done on an Illumina NovaSeq, producing 2 x 150 bp paired-end reads. The authors' analysis ran thus. Demultiplexing of reads and collapsing into UMI-guided consensus sequences were performed with migec v1.2.7. Using mixcr v2.1.11, UMI consensuses were aligned to TRA and TRB V and J templates and then assembled into clonotypes. A clonotype was counted as expanded or contracted only when both edgeR and NoisET called the clonotype significant, with the noise models trained on biological replicates. For edgeR calls, a false discovery rate-adjusted p below 0.01 and a log2 fold-change threshold of 1 were applied. As an exploratory analysis of dynamics, PCA with hierarchical clustering was applied to max-normalized trajectories of the 1000 most abundant clonotypes. Separately sequenced CD4+ and CD8+ repertoires were used to assign a CD4 or CD8 phenotype to each responding clone. The public reads were reprocessed in TCRdb via fastp at Q25 and MiXCR, keeping in-frame beta chains. Each entry merges the rows of one CDR3 protein and shows their most common DNA and genes. Here the V and J calls rest on TCRdb's processing, not on the authors' analysis. The sample table records over 500,000 distinct CDR3 sequences; approximately 15% of these occur just once. Of the sample, roughly 8% falls within the top ten clones.

To note about this clonotype: No cognate antigen has been identified for it. The input lacks base qualities; no much larger clone sits a single base away.

Ficoll-Paque density gradient centrifugation was used to isolate PBMCs. The material sequenced was PBMCs or a T cell subset sorted from them (not recorded which). The TCR sequence derives from an adult woman who had mild COVID-19 (a few samples of this study predate the infection). The sample titles of this study are shuffled in the database, so cell type and time point are left out; the donor was told from shared clones.

The CDR3 region has the sequence CASSERILSNQPQHF. The DNA sequence reads TGTGCCAGCAGTGAACGGATTCTTAGCAATCAGCCCCAGCATTTT. The sequence is built from TRBV6-1 and TRBJ1-5, with the D gene call left open. Cut back by 2 bases and 0 bases, the V and J ends lie 8 bases apart. CDR3 length: 15 amino acids, cysteine to phenylalanine. The sequence is cut down to CDR3 DNA, 45 bases in frame from base 1. Via the germline V gene, CDR1 is MNHNS and CDR2 SASEGT.